This TCR beta chain was observed in a study of blood T cell repertoires in COVID-19. Study context: The United States, Italy and Spain provided the acute and convalescent COVID-19 samples. The analysed material was cDNA or gDNA that came from T cells, B-cell-depleted T cells, or PBMCs.

Per the original data handling: For nucleated cells, counts were estimated from reference gene primer amplification. Produced via immunoSEQ multiplex PCR; TCRdb's table is partial and in-frame only. That table gives V, J and clone size, and the DNA gave D and trimming. The sample carries about 100,000 clones, roughly 80% recorded once. The ends lost 1 base at V and 5 bases at J; junction bases unmatched: 5. The CDR3 contains 15 residues. The germline CDR1 and CDR2 sequences are SGHAT and FQNNGV. Specimen: peripheral blood. The origin of this receptor is a woman aged 60-70 years with acute or convalescent COVID-19. This rearrangement joins TRBV11-2 to TRBJ2-3, with 8 bases lining up with TRBD2. The CDR3 protein is CASSLVGGDGDTQYF. The CDR3 DNA reads TGTGCCAGCAGCTTAGTCGGGGGGGATGGAGATACGCAGTATTTT.